This T cell receptor beta chain stems from a study of regulatory T cells in long-lasting Graves disease. Construction of the TCR beta libraries employed iRepertoire HTBI primers in conjunction with Arm-PCR of CDR3 regions. TCRdb redid the calling of the multiplex PCR reads with MiXCR, one entry per CDR3 protein. The profile shows over 650,000 distinct CDR3 sequences, 25% to 35% of them singletons. As to time point: persistent/refractory GD, antithyroid drugs over 5 years with positive TRAb. TCR sequences were obtained from RNA taken from PBMCs. Germline CDR1 MNHEY, CDR2 SMNVEV (reference sequence). CDR3 length equals 15 residues. The V segment lost 5 bases and the J segment 4 bases; nucleotides outside the gene matches: 7. This clonotype was counted ten times or more.

This receptor was obtained from a female donor with Graves disease. This chain connects TRBV27 to TRBJ1-2; 10 bases are a match to TRBD1. The sample consisted of peripheral blood mononuclear cells (PBMCs), taken when the disease was refractory, from a patient treated with antithyroid drugs. The DNA of the CDR3 is TGTGCCAGCAGTCTAGACAGGGGGCGCGGCTATGGCTACACCTTC. Protein sequence: CASSLDRGRGYGYTF.